This T cell receptor (beta chain) was obtained from a study of Graves' ophthalmopathy and Graves' hyperthyroidism. Study outcomes and limitations: In separating ophthalmopathy from stable hyperthyroidism, a 13-signature model achieved nearly 90% sensitivity and around 80% specificity.

In its sample, this clonotype was seen many times. Its antigen is as yet unknown. Amplification targeted the TCR beta CDR3 regions, with RNA transcripts as the source material. Second-round multiplex PCR came after first-round RT-PCR with HTBI primers. Using its own MiXCR run on the multiplex PCR reads, TCRdb lists one record per CDR3 protein. The sample yields fewer than 650,000 distinct CDR3 sequences, approximately 22% seen once. Material for sequencing was peripheral blood. The receptor's source is a woman aged 18-29 years with stable Graves' hyperthyroidism. Some clones in this sample may be carry-over from other donors' samples.

CDR3 nucleotide sequence: TGTGCCAGCAGTTTCGCGGGAGGAGGCTCCTACGAGCAGTACTTC. Translated: CASSFAGGGSYEQYF. V is TRBV12-3 or TRBV12-4 and J is TRBJ2-7, with 8 bases lining up with TRBD2. V dropped 3 bases and J dropped 0; count of bases not matched to a gene: 4. There are 15 residues in the CDR3.